Listed below are T cell receptor beta chains from one sample, sequenced in a study of cytomegalovirus exposure and HLA in healthy donors. Data came from immunoSEQ multiplex PCR; TCRdb stores just in-frame clones and leaves some out. The sample shows some 79,000 clones, less than 80% of them seen only once. Sequencing used PBMCs. These receptors were obtained from a woman between 40 and 55 years old in good health and CMV-seropositive. Both conserved end residues are part of each CDR3. A D gene is named only where the DNA matches it firmly. Size tells how often a clone was seen (once, few, many) or the class of an expanded clone, and some rows leave it out.

V gene,J gene,D gene,clone size,CDR3 length,CDR3 protein,CDR3 DNA
TRBV6-1,TRBJ1-3,TRBD1,NA,17,CASSEGTGSFSGNTIYF,TGTGCCAGCAGTGAGGGGACAGGGAGTTTCTCTGGAAACACCATATATTTT
TRBV7-8,TRBJ1-6,TRBD1,once,16,CASSFIWTGGGSPLHF,TGTGCCAGCAGCTTCATCTGGACAGGGGGCGGTTCACCCCTCCACTTT
TRBV10-1,TRBJ2-3,NA,few,15,CASSESYGSGDTQYF,TGCGCCAGCAGTGAGTCCTATGGGTCCGGGGATACGCAGTATTTT
TRBV28,TRBJ1-2,TRBD1,NA,12,CASGGGGNGYTF,TGTGCCAGCGGCGGAGGGGGCAACGGCTACACCTTC
TRBV28,TRBJ2-2,TRBD2,NA,14,CASMTSGNTGELFF,TGTGCCAGCATGACTAGCGGGAACACCGGGGAGCTGTTTTTT
TRBV7-3,TRBJ2-3,NA,NA,14,CASSLRDGTDTQYF,TGTGCCAGCAGCTTAAGAGATGGTACAGATACGCAGTATTTT
TRBV6-1,TRBJ1-2,NA,NA,13,CASSERGTYGYTF,TGTGCCAGCAGTGAAAGGGGTACCTATGGCTACACCTTC
TRBV5-6,TRBJ2-4,NA,NA,14,CASRLALAKNIQCF,TGTGCCAGCAGACTAGCTTTAGCCAAAAACATTCAGTGCTTC
TRBV16,TRBJ2-1,TRBD2,NA,15,CASSLGLAGYNEQFF,TGTGCCAGCAGCCTCGGACTAGCGGGATACAATGAGCAGTTCTTC
TRBV18,TRBJ1-4,TRBD1,few,16,CASSPQGTATNEKLFF,TGTGCCAGCTCACCACAAGGGACAGCAACTAATGAAAAACTGTTTTTT
TRBV5-1,TRBJ1-4,TRBD1,once,16,CASSPEWTGTSGELFF,TGCGCCAGCAGCCCGGAGTGGACAGGGACCTCCGGGGAACTGTTTTTT
TRBV7-2,TRBJ2-1,NA,NA,18,CASSSRGGRQGAYNEQFF,TGTGCCAGCAGCTCACGGGGGGGCAGACAGGGGGCCTACAATGAGCAGTTCTTC
TRBV5-1,TRBJ2-2,TRBD2,NA,15,CASSLSTSGTGELFF,TGCGCCAGCAGCTTGTCGACTAGCGGGACCGGGGAGCTGTTTTTT
TRBV6-6,TRBJ1-2,NA,NA,13,CASSYSGAEGYTF,TGTGCCAGCAGTTACTCCGGAGCTGAGGGCTACACCTTC
TRBV28,TRBJ2-1,NA,NA,16,CASSLFPGSSYNEQFF,TGTGCCAGCAGTTTATTCCCCGGGAGCTCCTACAATGAGCAGTTCTTC
TRBV5-1,TRBJ2-5,TRBD2,NA,18,CASSHGTSGGITQETQYF,TGCGCCAGCAGCCATGGGACTAGCGGGGGGATCACTCAAGAGACCCAGTACTTC
TRBV28,TRBJ1-1,NA,NA,16,CASVRIGGSMNTEAFF,TGTGCCAGCGTCCGGATAGGCGGATCCATGAACACTGAAGCTTTCTTT
TRBV19,TRBJ2-7,TRBD1,NA,14,CASSIGGQGYEQYF,TGTGCCAGTAGTATTGGGGGACAGGGCTACGAGCAGTACTTC
TRBV29-1,TRBJ2-3,TRBD2,NA,11,CSVREEGTQYF,TGCAGCGTTCGGGAGGAAGGGACGCAGTATTTT
TRBV10-3,TRBJ1-5,NA,NA,13,CAITRQLNQPQHF,TGTGCCATCACCAGGCAGCTCAATCAGCCCCAGCATTTT
TRBV7-9,TRBJ1-1,NA,NA,14,CASSLETGNTEAFF,TGTGCCAGCAGCTTAGAAACAGGGAACACTGAAGCTTTCTTT
TRBV7-9,TRBJ2-7,NA,NA,13,CASSKGDSYEQYF,TGTGCCAGCAGCAAAGGGGACTCCTACGAGCAGTACTTC
TRBV15,TRBJ1-4,NA,NA,15,CATSREGQLNEKLFF,TGTGCCACCAGCAGAGAGGGGCAGCTTAATGAAAAACTGTTTTTT
TRBV9,TRBJ1-2,NA,NA,13,CASSARGVGGYTF,TGTGCCAGCAGCGCCCGAGGAGTCGGTGGCTACACCTTC
TRBV16,TRBJ1-1,NA,NA,16,CASSQSRQEKSTEAFF,TGTGCCAGCAGCCAATCCCGACAGGAAAAGAGCACTGAAGCTTTCTTT
TRBV2,TRBJ1-2,NA,NA,13,CASSELGLDGYTF,TGTGCCAGCAGTGAATTGGGACTGGATGGCTACACCTTC
TRBV15,TRBJ1-2,NA,once,18,CATSRDRYSTHEYYGYTF,TGTGCCACCAGCAGAGATAGGTACAGCACCCACGAATACTATGGCTACACCTTC
TRBV19,TRBJ2-3,NA,few,12,CASNSDTDTQYF,TGTGCCAGTAACAGTGACACAGATACGCAGTATTTT
TRBV19,TRBJ2-3,TRBD1,NA,15,CASSIVVTGVKAQYF,TGTGCCAGTAGTATTGTTGTCACAGGGGTGAAAGCGCAGTATTTT
TRBV5-6,TRBJ2-3,NA,few,13,CASSLESTDTQYF,TGTGCCAGCAGCTTGGAGAGTACAGATACGCAGTATTTT
TRBV7-9,TRBJ2-3,NA,NA,14,CASNDPTLPDTQYF,TGTGCCAGCAATGATCCGACTCTGCCAGATACGCAGTATTTT
TRBV5-4,TRBJ2-2,TRBD2,few,18,CASSPGGMPGRGTGELFF,TGTGCCAGCAGCCCGGGAGGAATGCCCGGACGGGGGACCGGGGAGCTGTTTTTT
TRBV5-8,TRBJ2-1,NA,few,16,CASSLFAGRSYNEQFF,TGTGCCAGCAGCCTCTTTGCGGGACGGTCCTACAATGAGCAGTTCTTC
TRBV10-3,TRBJ1-2,TRBD1,NA,12,CATGQGNYGYTF,TGTGCCACGGGACAGGGAAACTATGGCTACACCTTC
TRBV4-2,TRBJ2-7,NA,NA,12,CASSQDLYGQYF,TGTGCCAGCAGCCAAGATTTGTACGGGCAGTACTTC
TRBV27,TRBJ2-1,TRBD2,few,15,CASSLLAGVGNEQFF,TGTGCCAGCAGTTTATTAGCGGGAGTGGGTAATGAGCAGTTCTTC
TRBV30,TRBJ2-7,NA,NA,11,CAWSASYEQYF,TGTGCCTGGAGTGCGTCCTACGAGCAGTACTTC
TRBV18,TRBJ2-2,NA,few,13,CAGLGALSGELFF,TGTGCCGGGTTAGGAGCGTTATCCGGGGAGCTGTTTTTT
TRBV25-1,TRBJ2-1,NA,once,17,CASSEDPTRLVGNEQFF,TGTGCCAGCAGTGAAGACCCTACGCGACTAGTAGGCAATGAGCAGTTCTTC
TRBV5-1,TRBJ1-1,NA,NA,15,CASSLGAAQGTEAFF,TGCGCCAGCAGCTTGGGAGCTGCACAGGGCACTGAAGCTTTCTTT
TRBV7-9,TRBJ2-2,NA,NA,16,CASSLNSLQNTGELFF,TGTGCCAGCAGCTTAAACAGCCTGCAGAACACCGGGGAGCTGTTTTTT
TRBV9,TRBJ2-4,NA,NA,15,CASSTGVGSGLIQYF,TGTGCCAGCAGCACTGGGGTCGGCAGCGGTCTAATTCAGTACTTC
TRBV5-1,TRBJ2-7,TRBD2,NA,14,CASSLEAGNYEQYF,TGCGCCAGCAGCTTGGAAGCGGGGAACTACGAGCAGTACTTC
TRBV7-9,TRBJ2-7,TRBD2,NA,14,CASSSGGIYREQYF,TGTGCCAGCAGCTCGGGAGGGATTTATAGGGAGCAGTACTTC
TRBV5-4,TRBJ2-7,TRBD2,NA,15,CASSLDPGGIGEQYF,TGTGCCAGCAGCTTGGATCCGGGAGGTATTGGCGAGCAGTACTTC
TRBV7-8,TRBJ1-5,NA,few,13,CASSIRRDQPQHF,TGTGCCAGCAGCATCAGGCGGGATCAGCCCCAGCATTTT
TRBV10-2,TRBJ2-1,TRBD2,once,14,CASLIAGGNNEQFF,TGCGCCAGTCTAATAGCGGGAGGTAACAATGAGCAGTTCTTC
TRBV30,TRBJ1-1,TRBD1,NA,14,CAWLDRVLNTEAFF,TGTGCCTGGTTAGACAGGGTACTGAACACTGAAGCTTTCTTT
TRBV28,TRBJ2-5,NA,NA,14,CASRPSGMWETQYF,TGTGCCAGCAGACCCTCAGGGATGTGGGAGACCCAGTACTTC
TRBV6-1,TRBJ2-3,NA,NA,16,CASSEALGGAGDTQYF,TGTGCCAGCAGTGAAGCGCTCGGAGGGGCCGGAGATACGCAGTATTTT